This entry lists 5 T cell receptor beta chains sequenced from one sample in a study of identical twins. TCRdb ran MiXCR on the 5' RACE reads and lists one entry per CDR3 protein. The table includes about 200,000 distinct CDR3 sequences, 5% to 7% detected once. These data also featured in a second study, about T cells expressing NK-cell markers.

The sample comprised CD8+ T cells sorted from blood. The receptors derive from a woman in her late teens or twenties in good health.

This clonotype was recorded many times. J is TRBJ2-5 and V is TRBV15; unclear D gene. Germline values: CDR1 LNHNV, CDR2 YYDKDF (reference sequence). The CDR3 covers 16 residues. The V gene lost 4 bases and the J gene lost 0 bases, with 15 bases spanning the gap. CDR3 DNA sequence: TGTGCCACCAGCACCTCACTGGCAGACTACCAAGAGACCCAGTACTTC. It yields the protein CATSTSLADYQETQYF. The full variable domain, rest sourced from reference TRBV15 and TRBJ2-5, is DAMVIQNPRYQVTQFGKPVTLSCSQTLNHNVMYWYQQKSSQAPKLLFHYYDKDFNNEADTPDNFQSRRPNTSFCFLDIRSPGLGDTAMYLCATSTSLADYQETQYFGPGTRLLVL.

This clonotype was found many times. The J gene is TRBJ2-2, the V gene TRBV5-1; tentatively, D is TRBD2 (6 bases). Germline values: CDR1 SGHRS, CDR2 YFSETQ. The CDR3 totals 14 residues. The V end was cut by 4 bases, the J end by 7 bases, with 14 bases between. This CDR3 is CASSPGGYGGELFF. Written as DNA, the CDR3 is TGCGCCAGCAGCCCCGGGGGTTACGGCGGGGAGCTGTTTTTT.

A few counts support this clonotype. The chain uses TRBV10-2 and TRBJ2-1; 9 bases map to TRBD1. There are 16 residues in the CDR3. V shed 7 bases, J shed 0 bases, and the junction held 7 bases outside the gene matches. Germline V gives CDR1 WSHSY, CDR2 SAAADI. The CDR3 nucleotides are TGCGCCAGCAACGACAGGGGGGCACCCTCCTACAATGAGCAGTTCTTC. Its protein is CASNDRGAPSYNEQFF.

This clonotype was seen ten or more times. The CDR3 is CASSFSGEAFF. In DNA, the CDR3 is TGTGCCAGCAGTTTCTCGGGGGAAGCTTTCTTT. The chain uses TRBV12-3 or TRBV12-4 and TRBJ1-1; D is unclear. This CDR3 comprises 11 residues. V was pared by 3 bases and J by 8 bases, with 7 bases between.

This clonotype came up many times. CDR3 nucleotides: TGTGCCAGCACCCAAGGGGACGGTGGGGCTTTCTTT. Amino acid sequence: CASTQGDGGAFF. The chain links TRBV7-9 to TRBJ1-1; possibly TRBD1 for D (5 bases). V gave up 7 bases and J gave up 11 bases, with 17 bases separating them. This CDR3 is 12 amino acids long. From germline, CDR1 is SEHNR and CDR2 FQNEAQ (reference sequence). Combining the CDR3 with reference TRBV7-9 and TRBJ1-1 gives the whole variable domain DTGVSQNPRHKITKRGQNVTFRCDPISEHNRLYWYRQTLGQGPEFLTYFQNEAQLEKSRLLSDRFSAERPKGSFSTLEIQRTEQGDSAMYLCASTQGDGGAFFGQGTRLTVV.